Sequencing of this T cell receptor beta chain was carried out in a study of CD8+ T cells in alopecia areata. In the study overall: It was oral tofacitinib, at 5 to 10 mg twice daily, that treated patients received. Study-wide results and caveats: Affected scalp, especially in alopecia totalis/universalis, had a higher clonality than normal scalp did. TCR sharing across patients was less clear than in mice, possibly HLA-related.

Points on this clone: Its antigen is as yet unknown.

Sequencing used cDNA as its template, made by extracting RNA and reverse transcribing it. TCRdb's table, derived via immunoSEQ multiplex PCR, lists solely in-frame clones and lacks some. The sample lists around 50,000 clones, around 97% occurring once. CDR1 MGHRA and CDR2 YSYEKL come from the germline V gene. This CDR3 comprises 13 residues. Trimming cost V 4 bases and J 1 base, with 4 bases left between them. The study team obtained lesional scalp punch biopsies and peripheral blood from alopecia areata patients. The source material was CD8+ T cells sorted from blood, sampled at week 0. The V gene is TRBV4-1, the J gene TRBJ2-2; D unresolved. This receptor was taken from a human donor with alopecia areata. CDR3 in amino acids: CASSPKNTGELFF. As DNA, the CDR3 is TGCGCCAGCAGCCCAAAGAACACCGGGGAGCTGTTTTTT.